This T cell receptor (beta chain) was recovered during a study of cytomegalovirus exposure and HLA in healthy donors. Study observations and caveats: Cytomegalovirus-associated TCR beta chains were listed, numbering 150 to 200.

A word on this clone: Its antigen is unidentified.

V trimming: 7 bases; J trimming: 6 bases; junction bases outside the gene matches: 6. The germline V gene encodes CDR1 SQVTM and CDR2 ANQGSEA. The CDR3 is 14 amino acids. Clones were sequenced by immunoSEQ multiplex PCR, and TCRdb holds only the in-frame ones, with some missing. The repertoire holds approximately 270,000 clones, with about 90% as singletons. Sequenced input: PBMCs. This sequence was found in a man younger than 30 in good health and CMV-seropositive. The chain has TRBV29-1 and TRBJ2-1, with 13 bases matching TRBD2. CDR3 nucleotide sequence: TGCAGCGACATGACTAGCGGGAGGCTCAATGAGCAGTTCTTC. Amino acid sequence: CSDMTSGRLNEQFF.